This paragraph reports one T cell receptor beta chain. The sample comes from a study of blood T cell repertoires in COVID-19. Study overall: Researchers got acute and convalescent COVID-19 samples from the United States, Italy and Spain. Nucleic acid was either cDNA or gDNA, and it came from T cells, B-cell-depleted T cells, or PBMCs.

Original processing methods: Quantification of nucleated cells was approximated via reference gene primer amplification. TCRdb's table, derived via immunoSEQ multiplex PCR, lists solely in-frame clones and lacks some. The D gene and trimming were derived from the DNA, and the V and J assignments and clone size from that table. The sample yields around 300,000 clones, just under 90% seen once. Seattle patients were enrolled while actively infected and followed longitudinally. Germline assignment: CDR1 SGHNT and CDR2 YENEEA. V was shortened by 2 bases and J by 8 bases, with 15 bases between the two germline ends. The CDR3 is 14 residues long.

The chain couples TRBV11-3 to TRBJ1-2, with D possibly TRBD1 on 6 matching bases. The sequence came from a woman aged 45-65 years with COVID-19, enrolled during active disease. Sequences were obtained from peripheral blood. CDR3 residues: CASSLTRYRVGYTF. As DNA, the CDR3 is TGTGCCAGCAGCTTAACCAGATACAGGGTCGGCTACACCTTC. Drawing the rest from reference TRBV11-3 and TRBJ1-2, the complete variable domain is EAGVVQSPRYKIIEKKQPVAFWCNPISGHNTLYWYLQNLGQGPELLIRYENEEAVDDSQLPKDRFSAERLKGVDSTLKIQPAELGDSAVYLCASSLTRYRVGYTFGSGTRLTVV.